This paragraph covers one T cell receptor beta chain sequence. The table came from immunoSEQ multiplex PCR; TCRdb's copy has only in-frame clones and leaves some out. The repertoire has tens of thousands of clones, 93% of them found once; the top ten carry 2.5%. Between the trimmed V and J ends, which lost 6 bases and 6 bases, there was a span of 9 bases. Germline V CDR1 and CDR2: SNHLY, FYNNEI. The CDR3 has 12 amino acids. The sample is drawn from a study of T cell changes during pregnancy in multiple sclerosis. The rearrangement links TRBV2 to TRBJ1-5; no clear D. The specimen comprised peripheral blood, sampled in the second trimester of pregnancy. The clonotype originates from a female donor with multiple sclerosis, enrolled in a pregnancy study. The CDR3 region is CASRAVGQPQHF. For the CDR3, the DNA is TGTGCCAGCAGAGCGGTGGGTCAGCCCCAGCATTTT.